Presented here are 2 T cell receptor beta chains from one specimen sequenced in a study of shared clonotypes between healthy human individuals. The method was immunoSEQ multiplex PCR; TCRdb's version includes in-frame clones alone and lacks a portion of them. The sample yields 2 million to 2.5 million clones, 93% seen once. Material: naive CD4+ T cells from PBMCs. Described subset: CD45RA+ positively selected. The receptors shown here come from a young man in good health. Some clones in this sample may be carry-over from other donors' samples.

The chain carries TRBV27 and TRBJ2-1; 7 bases are a match to TRBD2. The V gene end was trimmed by 5 bases and the J gene end by 4 bases; junction bases not matched to a gene: 11. The CDR3 extends over 16 amino acids. Germline CDR1 MNHEY, CDR2 SMNVEV (reference sequence). The CDR3 bases are TGTGCCAGCAGTCTCGAGAGACTAGCCAAATACAATGAGCAGTTCTTC. This translates into CASSLERLAKYNEQFF.

The V and J genes are TRBV5-1 and TRBJ2-2; D possibly corresponds to TRBD2 (6 bases). Trimming cost V 4 bases and J 3 bases, with 13 bases left between them. This CDR3 has 15 amino acids. Germline CDR1 reads SGHRS; CDR2 reads YFSETQ. The CDR3 coding sequence is TGCGCCAGCAGCCCAACGGGGGAATACACCGGGGAGCTGTTTTTT. Residues: CASSPTGEYTGELFF.